These T cell receptor beta chains were read from a single sample in a study of cytomegalovirus exposure and HLA in healthy donors. Data came from immunoSEQ multiplex PCR; TCRdb stores just in-frame clones and leaves some out. The data contain around 98,000 clones, around nine tenths of them singletons. Sequencing was performed on PBMCs. The receptor set was obtained from a woman aged 25 to 39 in good health and CMV-seronegative. CDR3s include the opening cysteine and the closing phenylalanine or tryptophan. D genes are given only for firm matches. Clone size is given for some rows only: seen once, a few or many times, or a class if the clone is expanded.

j_call	clone_size	cdr3_length	d_call	v_call	cdr3_aa	cdr3_nt
TRBJ1-5	-	14	-	TRBV7-2	CASSSQGAGQPQHF	TGTGCCAGCAGCTCTCAGGGCGCCGGTCAGCCCCAGCATTTT
TRBJ1-2	-	15	TRBD1	TRBV10-3	CAISDKEQGAGGYTF	TGTGCCATCAGTGATAAAGAGCAGGGGGCTGGTGGCTACACCTTC
TRBJ2-1	-	19	-	TRBV1	CTSSQEGARFSEDRNEQFF	TGCACCAGCAGCCAAGAAGGGGCGCGCTTTTCCGAGGATCGGAATGAGCAGTTCTTC
TRBJ2-1	once	17	-	TRBV6-4	CASSDAPGAGGRNEQFF	TGTGCCAGCAGTGACGCGCCAGGGGCAGGGGGGCGGAATGAGCAGTTCTTC
TRBJ1-2	-	12	TRBD1	TRBV29-1	CSVEGQDYGYTF	TGCAGCGTTGAGGGACAGGATTATGGCTACACCTTC
TRBJ1-5	-	13	-	TRBV2	CASSYQGNQPQHF	TGTGCCAGCAGTTATCAGGGGAATCAGCCCCAGCATTTT
TRBJ2-1	-	15	-	TRBV10-1	CASSLAGRSYNEQFF	TGCGCCAGCTCTCTGGCGGGTAGATCCTACAATGAGCAGTTCTTC
TRBJ2-1	-	15	-	TRBV5-6	CASSYRLSSYNEQFF	TGTGCCAGCAGCTATCGGTTAAGCTCCTACAATGAGCAGTTCTTC
TRBJ2-5	-	11	-	TRBV2	CASTGEETQYF	TGTGCCAGCACAGGGGAAGAGACCCAGTACTTC
TRBJ1-1	-	16	-	TRBV7-8	CASSWPRGDLNTEAFF	TGTGCCAGCAGCTGGCCCAGGGGTGATCTAAACACTGAAGCTTTCTTT
TRBJ2-7	-	12	-	TRBV18	CASSPTPEEQYF	TGTGCCAGCTCACCAACTCCGGAGGAGCAGTACTTC
TRBJ2-7	-	13	TRBD1	TRBV10-3	CATSGTGPGEQYF	TGTGCCACCTCCGGGACAGGGCCCGGGGAGCAGTACTTC
TRBJ1-5	-	15	TRBD1	TRBV10-3	CAISEGQGRNQPQHF	TGTGCCATCAGTGAGGGACAGGGGAGAAATCAGCCCCAGCATTTT
TRBJ2-3	-	16	TRBD1	TRBV18	CASSPKDRVDTDTQYF	TGTGCCAGCTCACCCAAGGACAGGGTCGACACAGATACGCAGTATTTT
TRBJ2-3	-	14	-	TRBV18	CASSTMRSTDTQYF	TGTGCCAGCTCGACCATGAGGAGCACAGATACGCAGTATTTT
TRBJ2-2	-	16	TRBD2	TRBV7-8	CASSSLTSGYTGELFF	TGTGCCAGCAGCAGCTTGACTAGCGGATACACCGGGGAGCTGTTTTTT
TRBJ2-1	-	13	-	TRBV2	CASDNGEYNEQFF	TGTGCCAGCGATAATGGGGAGTACAATGAGCAGTTCTTC
TRBJ2-5	-	16	-	TRBV6-5	CASSYSGQLRQETQYF	TGTGCCAGCAGTTACTCCGGACAGCTCCGCCAAGAGACCCAGTACTTC
TRBJ2-5	-	16	TRBD2	TRBV7-2	CASSPELAGGGETQYF	TGTGCCAGCAGCCCGGAACTAGCGGGAGGGGGAGAGACCCAGTACTTC
TRBJ2-5	-	14	-	TRBV7-9	CASSPADPGETQYF	TGTGCCAGCAGCCCCGCCGACCCCGGGGAGACCCAGTACTTC
TRBJ2-7	few	13	-	TRBV6-6	CASSPTGSNEQYF	TGTGCCAGCAGCCCAACAGGGTCCAACGAGCAGTACTTC
TRBJ2-7	-	15	TRBD2	TRBV5-1	CASSPTSGRTYEQYF	TGCGCCAGCAGCCCGACGAGCGGGAGGACCTACGAGCAGTACTTC
TRBJ1-5	-	18	-	TRBV4-2	CASSQVLATVGSNQPQHF	TGTGCCAGCAGCCAAGTCCTTGCGACAGTCGGGAGCAATCAGCCCCAGCATTTT
TRBJ1-2	-	14	TRBD1	TRBV7-3	CASSPPGQGRGYTF	TGTGCCAGCAGCCCCCCGGGACAGGGTCGGGGCTACACCTTC
TRBJ2-1	-	13	TRBD2	TRBV9	CASGAGGNNEQFF	TGTGCCAGCGGAGCGGGGGGGAACAATGAGCAGTTCTTC
TRBJ2-6	-	17	-	TRBV2	CASSDGLVTSGANVLTF	TGTGCCAGCAGTGACGGGTTGGTTACCTCTGGGGCCAACGTCCTGACTTTC
TRBJ1-1	-	13	-	TRBV5-4	CASSGGGTTEAFF	TGTGCCAGCAGTGGCGGGGGGACCACTGAAGCTTTCTTT
TRBJ1-5	-	17	TRBD1	TRBV28	CASSLDRVGDSNQPQHF	TGTGCCAGCAGTCTAGACAGGGTGGGGGATAGCAATCAGCCCCAGCATTTT